The clone carrying this T cell receptor (beta chain) came up a few times. Its target is unknown. The sample belongs to a study of T-cell memory formation after mild COVID-19. Study details: The two donors had largely donor-specific TCR clusters.

TCRdb re-called the 5' RACE reads with MiXCR, one entry per CDR3 protein. The sample yields around 300,000 distinct CDR3 sequences, approximately 8.4% seen once. Regarding the study as a whole: CD4/CD8 balance held among clones contracting day 15 to 85, and later expanders leaned CD4+. Clonal second-wave expansions that peaked on day 37 had unconfirmed SARS-CoV-2 specificity.

The germline V and J ends were trimmed by 3 bases and 8 bases, with 13 bases remaining between them. CDR1 LGHNA and CDR2 YNFKEQ come from the germline V gene. The CDR3 runs to 13 residues. The TCR comes from a man aged 18-30 years who had mild COVID-19 (a few samples of this study predate the infection). Cell type and time point are not known. What was sequenced was PBMCs or a T cell subset sorted from them (not recorded which). The rearrangement uses TRBV4-2 and TRBJ1-1; D remains ambiguous. This chain's CDR3 is CASSQVHGREAFF. CDR3 DNA sequence: TGTGCCAGCAGCCAGGTACACGGACGGGAAGCTTTCTTT.